This TCR beta chain was profiled in a study of blood T cell repertoires in COVID-19. The CDR3 covers 12 residues. Trimming took 5 bases from V and 11 from J, leaving 15 bases between them. Looked up from germline, CDR1 is MDHEN and CDR2 is SYDVKM. TCRdb keeps only in-frame clones here, not all; method: immunoSEQ multiplex PCR. The sample lists almost 400,000 clones, about nine tenths occurring once. Sequences were obtained from PBMCs or T cells enriched from blood (not recorded which). The clonotype was recovered from a woman in her twenties or thirties who had recovered from COVID-19. The chain combines TRBV28 with TRBJ1-1; D not resolved. CDR3 DNA: TGTGCCAGCAGTCGAGGGCCCTTCAGGGCTTTCTTT. Protein: CASSRGPFRAFF.